A selection of T cell receptor beta chains follows, all from one sample in a study of CD8 T cells in ankylosing spondylitis. A single record per CDR3 protein comes from TCRdb applying MiXCR to the 5' RACE reads. The sample holds tens of thousands of distinct CDR3 sequences; about 6.3% are singletons and the top ten take 10% to 15%. Sequencing was performed on blood, either unsorted or a sorted T cell fraction (not recorded which). The receptor source for this set is a male donor with ankylosing spondylitis or in good health (not recorded which). The CDR3 runs from the conserved cysteine through the conserved F or W. Part of the rows lack a size; the others show once, few, many or a class for expanded clones.

CDR3 length: 13; J gene: TRBJ2-5; clone size: -; V gene: TRBV24-1; CDR3 protein: CATKTPSGETQYF
CDR3 length: 12; J gene: TRBJ1-5; clone size: many; V gene: TRBV20-1; CDR3 protein: CSADRLERPQHF
CDR3 length: 16; J gene: TRBJ2-1; clone size: many; V gene: TRBV5-1; CDR3 protein: CASKKAWGGDYNEQFF
CDR3 length: 16; J gene: TRBJ2-4; clone size: many; V gene: TRBV7-8; CDR3 protein: CASRLTGGLAKNIQYF
CDR3 length: 15; J gene: TRBJ2-2; clone size: many; V gene: TRBV28; CDR3 protein: CASSSHQGFTGELFF
CDR3 length: 14; J gene: TRBJ2-7; clone size: many; V gene: TRBV6-5; CDR3 protein: CASSLAGDSYEQYF
CDR3 length: 15; J gene: TRBJ1-2; clone size: -; V gene: TRBV5-1; CDR3 protein: CASSGVGPQAYDYTF
CDR3 length: 15; J gene: TRBJ2-7; clone size: many; V gene: TRBV24-1; CDR3 protein: CATSRTDSIAYEQYF
CDR3 length: 14; J gene: TRBJ2-5; clone size: -; V gene: TRBV20-1; CDR3 protein: CFARASRGGGTQYF
CDR3 length: 14; J gene: TRBJ2-1; clone size: many; V gene: TRBV29-1; CDR3 protein: CSVSSGTHPNEQFF
CDR3 length: 13; J gene: TRBJ2-1; clone size: many; V gene: TRBV29-1; CDR3 protein: CSVEQTDGHGQFF
CDR3 length: 14; J gene: TRBJ2-5; clone size: many; V gene: TRBV20-1; CDR3 protein: CSARERAEYLTQYF
CDR3 length: 14; J gene: TRBJ1-5; clone size: many; V gene: TRBV12-3/TRBV12-4; CDR3 protein: CASSLSNAINSQHF
CDR3 length: 15; J gene: TRBJ1-5; clone size: many; V gene: TRBV3-1; CDR3 protein: CASSPLGPSNQPQHF
CDR3 length: 11; J gene: TRBJ2-7; clone size: many; V gene: TRBV20-1; CDR3 protein: CSVGDSYEQYF
CDR3 length: 14; J gene: TRBJ2-1; clone size: many; V gene: TRBV10-3; CDR3 protein: CAISESQAYNEQFF
CDR3 length: 15; J gene: TRBJ1-6; clone size: many; V gene: TRBV11-2; CDR3 protein: CASSPRGTDNSPLHF
CDR3 length: 13; J gene: TRBJ1-5; clone size: many; V gene: TRBV7-8; CDR3 protein: CASSFRRDQPQHF
CDR3 length: 15; J gene: TRBJ2-3; clone size: many; V gene: TRBV2; CDR3 protein: CASRVTSGGPDTQYF
CDR3 length: 13; J gene: TRBJ1-1; clone size: many; V gene: TRBV29-1; CDR3 protein: CSVERRLNTEAFF
CDR3 length: 17; J gene: TRBJ2-3; clone size: many; V gene: TRBV6-5; CDR3 protein: CASSYSSPGSGVNTQYF
CDR3 length: 16; J gene: TRBJ2-7; clone size: many; V gene: TRBV5-1; CDR3 protein: CASSYSGTGVSYEQYF
CDR3 length: 18; J gene: TRBJ1-3; clone size: many; V gene: TRBV18; CDR3 protein: CASSLGGTGVLSGNTIYF
CDR3 length: 11; J gene: TRBJ2-7; clone size: many; V gene: TRBV20-1; CDR3 protein: CSARARYEQYF
CDR3 length: 12; J gene: TRBJ2-7; clone size: many; V gene: TRBV10-3; CDR3 protein: CASAGQGIEQYF
CDR3 length: 16; J gene: TRBJ2-7; clone size: -; V gene: TRBV5-5; CDR3 protein: CASSLAPSGSSYEQYF
CDR3 length: 15; J gene: TRBJ1-2; clone size: many; V gene: TRBV5-1; CDR3 protein: CASSEGDRVGYGYTF
CDR3 length: 17; J gene: TRBJ2-4; clone size: many; V gene: TRBV2; CDR3 protein: CASTSFVGGWGKNIQYF
CDR3 length: 12; J gene: TRBJ1-2; clone size: many; V gene: TRBV5-1; CDR3 protein: CASRPTGYGYTF
CDR3 length: 15; J gene: TRBJ2-3; clone size: many; V gene: TRBV2; CDR3 protein: CASSETRGRADTQYF
CDR3 length: 15; J gene: TRBJ2-7; clone size: many; V gene: TRBV28; CDR3 protein: CASRPAPSATYEQYF
CDR3 length: 16; J gene: TRBJ2-1; clone size: many; V gene: TRBV4-2; CDR3 protein: CASSLNPHWSYNEQFF
CDR3 length: 19; J gene: TRBJ2-3; clone size: many; V gene: TRBV15; CDR3 protein: CATSRDWGDSGVDTDTQYF
CDR3 length: 13; J gene: TRBJ2-7; clone size: many; V gene: TRBV30; CDR3 protein: CAWGPGHFYEQYF
CDR3 length: 14; J gene: TRBJ2-3; clone size: many; V gene: TRBV6-5; CDR3 protein: CASSYGGATDTQYF
CDR3 length: 15; J gene: TRBJ2-1; clone size: many; V gene: TRBV13; CDR3 protein: CASSSIWTSGNEQFF
CDR3 length: 13; J gene: TRBJ2-7; clone size: many; V gene: TRBV5-4; CDR3 protein: CASSPMKGSEQYF
CDR3 length: 14; J gene: TRBJ2-2; clone size: many; V gene: TRBV19; CDR3 protein: CASSISPPTGELFF
CDR3 length: 16; J gene: TRBJ2-1; clone size: many; V gene: TRBV30; CDR3 protein: CAWSVLGGSHYNEQFF
CDR3 length: 13; J gene: TRBJ1-2; clone size: many; V gene: TRBV5-1; CDR3 protein: CASSAGQNYGYTF
CDR3 length: 12; J gene: TRBJ2-7; clone size: many; V gene: TRBV12-3/TRBV12-4; CDR3 protein: CASSMTSFEQYF
CDR3 length: 15; J gene: TRBJ1-2; clone size: many; V gene: TRBV29-1; CDR3 protein: CSVVSETTVNYGYTF
CDR3 length: 15; J gene: TRBJ2-5; clone size: many; V gene: TRBV7-3; CDR3 protein: CASSRTGGVWETQYF
CDR3 length: 17; J gene: TRBJ1-2; clone size: many; V gene: TRBV6-1; CDR3 protein: CASSSQTLTGTYRGYTF
CDR3 length: 15; J gene: TRBJ2-1; clone size: many; V gene: TRBV27; CDR3 protein: CATRNPGTGVNEQFF
CDR3 length: 13; J gene: TRBJ1-2; clone size: many; V gene: TRBV12-3/TRBV12-4; CDR3 protein: CASSLKGSYGYTF
CDR3 length: 16; J gene: TRBJ2-3; clone size: many; V gene: TRBV4-3; CDR3 protein: CASSQDWGGLGDTQYF
CDR3 length: 17; J gene: TRBJ2-3; clone size: many; V gene: TRBV7-2; CDR3 protein: CASSRSVLAGSTDTQYF
CDR3 length: 14; J gene: TRBJ1-1; clone size: many; V gene: TRBV7-9; CDR3 protein: CASSGSGVGAEAFF